Listed below are T cell receptor beta chains from one sample, sequenced in a study of T cell repertoires in cytomegalovirus infection. These receptors are not linked to any known antigen. TCRdb analysed the reads with MiXCR anew, one entry per CDR3 protein. In the table there are 650,000 to 850,000 distinct CDR3 sequences, 25% to 30% of which are singletons. The sample here was cultured CD8+ T cells from PBMCs, taken from culture after CMV antigen stimulation. These receptors came from a human donor in good health (CMV status not recorded). Some clones in this sample may be carry-over from other donors' samples. The CDR3 runs from the conserved cysteine through the conserved F or W. A D gene is named only where the DNA matches it firmly.

V,J,D,CDR3
TRBV7-4,TRBJ2-5,NA,CASIGAGSDETQYF
TRBV29-1,TRBJ1-2,NA,CSVLDSLSYGYTF
TRBV7-6,TRBJ1-1,NA,CANSPEPTEAFF
TRBV6-1,TRBJ2-1,NA,CASSEDVGGYNEQFF
TRBV20-1,TRBJ2-5,TRBD1,CSASRDRVFGTQYF
TRBV2,TRBJ2-5,NA,CASSEVGGAEETQYF
TRBV2,TRBJ2-1,TRBD2,CASRGGGGAYNEQFF
TRBV7-7,TRBJ2-5,TRBD1,CASSVHRGKTQYF
TRBV7-8,TRBJ2-3,NA,CASSLVDPNTDTQYF
TRBV7-9,TRBJ2-4,TRBD1,CASSGTVRDSDPRIAKNIQYF
TRBV7-6,TRBJ2-3,NA,CASSPPVPTDTQYF
TRBV7-2,TRBJ2-2,NA,CASSLARDLIAGELFF
TRBV6-1,TRBJ2-5,NA,CASSYGQGGTQYF
TRBV3-1,TRBJ2-4,NA,CASSQEATQGKNIQYF
TRBV2,TRBJ1-1,NA,CASDGGSNRF
TRBV27,TRBJ2-7,NA,CASSPGTINEQYF
TRBV7-2,TRBJ2-2,NA,CASSLKVVTGELFF
TRBV7-9,TRBJ2-7,NA,CASSHTHEQYF
TRBV28,TRBJ2-1,TRBD2,CASSSDSSGEQFF
TRBV6-5,TRBJ2-2,NA,CASSDPPRESGELFF
TRBV4-3,TRBJ1-6,NA,CASSQSGSLPWKAEYNSPLHF
TRBV7-2,TRBJ2-1,NA,CASSLLGLINYNEQFF
TRBV12-5,TRBJ1-4,NA,CASGLVLGEKLFF
TRBV7-9,TRBJ2-6,TRBD1,CAPLRRDSSGANVLTF
TRBV24-1,TRBJ1-1,NA,CATSDLLGGLVDTEAFF
TRBV7-2,TRBJ1-2,TRBD1,CASSSQGVLGYTF
TRBV27,TRBJ2-1,TRBD2,CASSGGGATEQFF
TRBV20-1,TRBJ2-3,NA,CSARDPNHTDTQYF
TRBV7-6,TRBJ2-5,NA,CASSLAQVDETQYF
TRBV19,TRBJ2-2,NA,CASSSNELFF